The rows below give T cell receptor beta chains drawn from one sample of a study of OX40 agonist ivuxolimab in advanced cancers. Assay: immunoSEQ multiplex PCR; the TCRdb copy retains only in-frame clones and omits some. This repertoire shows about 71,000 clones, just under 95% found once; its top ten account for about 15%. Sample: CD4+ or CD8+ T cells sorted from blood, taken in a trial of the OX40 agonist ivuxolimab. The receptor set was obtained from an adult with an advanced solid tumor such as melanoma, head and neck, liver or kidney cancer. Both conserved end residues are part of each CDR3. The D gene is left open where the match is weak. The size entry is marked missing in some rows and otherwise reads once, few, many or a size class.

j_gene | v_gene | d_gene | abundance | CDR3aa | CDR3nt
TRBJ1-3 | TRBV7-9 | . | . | CASSHPPGQTRNTIYF | TGTGCCAGCAGCCACCCCCCCGGACAGACTCGAAACACCATATATTTT
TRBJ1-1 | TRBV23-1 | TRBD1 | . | CASSQSVQGEGTEAFF | TGCGCCAGCAGTCAATCGGTACAGGGGGAGGGCACTGAAGCTTTCTTT
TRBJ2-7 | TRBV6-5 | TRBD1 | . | CASSEQGISSYEQYF | TGTGCCAGCTCAGAACAGGGGATAAGCTCCTACGAGCAGTACTTC
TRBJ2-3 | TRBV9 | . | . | CASSGTGSGDTDTQYF | TGTGCCAGCAGCGGAACAGGCTCGGGGGACACAGATACGCAGTATTTT
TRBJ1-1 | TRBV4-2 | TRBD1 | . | CASSQGGDRGRPEAFF | TGTGCCAGCAGCCAAGGAGGGGACAGGGGTCGGCCTGAAGCTTTCTTT
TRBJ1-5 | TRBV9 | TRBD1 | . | CASSVPPTRDSSINSNQPQHF | TGTGCCAGCAGCGTCCCTCCTACCCGGGACAGTTCGATCAATAGCAATCAGCCCCAGCATTTT
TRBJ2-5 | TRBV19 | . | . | CASSIDRGRDGETQYF | TGTGCCAGTAGTATAGATAGGGGACGGGACGGGGAGACCCAGTACTTC
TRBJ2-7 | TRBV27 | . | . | CAIPFYRVWPIPYEQYF | TGTGCCATCCCGTTCTACAGGGTTTGGCCAATCCCCTACGAGCAGTACTTC
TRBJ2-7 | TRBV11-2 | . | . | CASSSPGQIYEQYF | TGTGCCAGCAGCTCACCGGGACAAATCTACGAGCAGTACTTC
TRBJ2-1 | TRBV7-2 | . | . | CASSPQYNEQFF | TGTGCCAGCAGCCCGCAGTACAATGAGCAGTTCTTC
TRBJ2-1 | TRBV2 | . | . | CASGEDEQFF | TGTGCCAGCGGAGAAGATGAGCAGTTCTTC
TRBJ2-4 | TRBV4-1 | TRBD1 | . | CASSQGAVAGGFKNIQYF | TGCGCCAGCAGCCAAGGAGCGGTGGCAGGGGGCTTCAAAAACATTCAGTACTTC
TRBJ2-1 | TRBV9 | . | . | CASSVGGGTYNEQFF | TGTGCCAGCAGCGTAGGGGGCGGGACCTACAATGAGCAGTTCTTC
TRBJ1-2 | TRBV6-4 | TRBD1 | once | CASSGTTGVGANYGYTF | TGTGCCAGCAGTGGAACGACAGGGGTAGGGGCTAACTATGGCTACACCTTC
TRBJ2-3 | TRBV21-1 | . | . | CASSKGFWASGYTDTQYF | TGTGCCAGCAGCAAAGGGTTTTGGGCTAGCGGTTACACAGATACGCAGTATTTT
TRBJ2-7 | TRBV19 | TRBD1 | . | CASSIGTGRYEQYF | TGTGCCAGTAGTATTGGGACAGGGCGCTACGAGCAGTACTTC
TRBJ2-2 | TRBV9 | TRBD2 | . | CASTGTSGGPRKTGELFF | TGTGCCAGCACCGGGACTAGCGGGGGCCCTAGGAAAACCGGGGAGCTGTTTTTT
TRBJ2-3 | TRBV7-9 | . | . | CASSPGLDSTDTQYF | TGTGCCAGCAGCCCGGGACTCGATTCCACAGATACGCAGTATTTT
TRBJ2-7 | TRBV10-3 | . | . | CAISRSEGTVDEQYF | TGTGCCATCTCCCGAAGTGAGGGGACGGTAGACGAGCAGTACTTC
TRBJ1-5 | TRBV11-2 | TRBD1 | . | CASSRSDRVNQPQHF | TGTGCCAGCAGCCGGTCGGACAGGGTGAATCAGCCCCAGCATTTT
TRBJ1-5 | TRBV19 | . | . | CASSTHYSNQPQHF | TGTGCCAGTAGTACCCATTATAGCAATCAGCCCCAGCATTTT
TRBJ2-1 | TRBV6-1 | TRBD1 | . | CASSARTGIRNNEQFF | TGTGCCAGCAGTGCCCGGACAGGGATTAGAAACAATGAGCAGTTCTTC
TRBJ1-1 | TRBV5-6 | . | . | CASSLVSREAFF | TGTGCCAGCAGCTTGGTGTCCCGTGAAGCTTTCTTT
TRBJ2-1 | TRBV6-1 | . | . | CASSEGTLDYNEQFF | TGTGCCAGCAGTGAAGGGACACTCGACTACAATGAGCAGTTCTTC
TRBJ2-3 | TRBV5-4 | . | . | CASSSPGGSQNTQYF | TGTGCCAGCAGCTCCCCCGGGGGCTCACAGAATACGCAGTATTTT
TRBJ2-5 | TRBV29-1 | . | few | CSVNPGLQETQYF | TGCAGCGTGAATCCGGGACTCCAAGAGACCCAGTACTTC
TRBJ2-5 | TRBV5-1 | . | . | CASSLGFRAVQETQYF | TGCGCCAGCAGCTTGGGGTTCCGGGCCGTCCAAGAGACCCAGTACTTC
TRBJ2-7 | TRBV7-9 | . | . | CASSLGGAATYEQYF | TGTGCCAGCAGCCTCGGCGGGGCAGCAACCTACGAGCAGTACTTC
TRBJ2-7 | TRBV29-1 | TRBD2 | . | CSGGWGGSDEQYF | TGCAGCGGGGGATGGGGAGGGTCGGACGAGCAGTACTTC
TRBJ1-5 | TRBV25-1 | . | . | CASSESGLYQPQHF | TGTGCCAGCAGTGAATCAGGGCTCTATCAGCCCCAGCATTTT
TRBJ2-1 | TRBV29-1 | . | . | CSVEVLTPTVGDEQFF | TGCAGCGTTGAAGTCCTAACCCCAACAGTTGGGGATGAGCAGTTCTTC
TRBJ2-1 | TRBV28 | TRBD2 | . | CASSLLAGGHNEQFF | TGTGCCAGCAGTTTATTGGCGGGAGGTCACAATGAGCAGTTCTTC
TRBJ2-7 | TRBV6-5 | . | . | CASSLGDPYEQYF | TGTGCCAGCAGCCTGGGAGACCCCTACGAGCAGTACTTC
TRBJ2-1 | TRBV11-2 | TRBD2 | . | CASSLRAGGPDEQFF | TGTGCCAGCAGCTTACGGGCGGGGGGGCCTGATGAGCAGTTCTTC
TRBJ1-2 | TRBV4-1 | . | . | CASSQVGQGRDGYTF | TGCGCCAGCAGCCAAGTAGGCCAGGGTAGGGATGGCTACACCTTC
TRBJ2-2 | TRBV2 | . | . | CASSAPGRTNTGELFF | TGTGCCAGCAGTGCTCCGGGCCGGACGAACACCGGGGAGCTGTTTTTT
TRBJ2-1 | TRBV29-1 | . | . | CSVWTDRYNEQFF | TGCAGCGTTTGGACCGACCGCTACAATGAGCAGTTCTTC